The next 5 T cell receptor beta chains were all read from a single sample in a study of cytomegalovirus exposure and HLA in healthy donors. The PCR had 60 Vbeta and 13 Jbeta primers. Assay: immunoSEQ multiplex PCR; the TCRdb copy retains only in-frame clones and omits some. The sample carries 95,000 to 130,000 clones, under 90% recorded once. Sequenced material: PBMCs. The source is a woman aged 25 to 39 in good health and CMV-seronegative.

This chain uses TRBV28 with TRBJ2-7; TRBD1 matches 10 bases. CDR3 length: 15 residues. V lost 4 bases to trimming and J lost 2 bases; unmatched junction nucleotides: 5. Per germline, CDR1 MDHEN and CDR2 SYDVKM. The CDR3 DNA follows: TGTGCCAGCAGTTACACCGGGACAGGGGCCTACGAGCAGTACTTC. This translates into CASSYTGTGAYEQYF.

V and J are TRBV5-1 and TRBJ1-1; 8 nucleotides align to TRBD1. The V gene end was trimmed by 4 bases and the J gene end by 6 bases; junction bases not matched to a gene: 5. Germline V gives CDR1 SGHRS, CDR2 YFSETQ. The CDR3 sequence is 13 residues long. CDR3 sequence (DNA): TGCGCCAGCAGCCCAGGACAGGGCGCTGAAGCTTTCTTT. Protein product: CASSPGQGAEAFF.

The rearrangement uses TRBV7-2 and TRBJ2-1; tentative D call: TRBD1 (5 bases). CDR1 is SGHTA, CDR2 FQGNSA, per germline. The ends were cut back, 5 bases at V and 8 bases at J, with 13 bases in the middle. The CDR3 is 13 residues long. The CDR3 reads CASSIKGVHEQFF. The CDR3 region has the DNA TGTGCCAGCAGCATAAAAGGGGTCCATGAGCAGTTCTTC.

The chain couples TRBV28 to TRBJ2-5, with D possibly being TRBD2 (5 bases). The CDR3 length is 13 residues. Trimming took off 4 bases at V and 3 bases at J, with 9 bases between the two ends. The germline gives CDR1 MDHEN, CDR2 SYDVKM. CDR3 nucleotides: TGTGCCAGCAGTTATGAGGGTAAAGAGACCCAGTACTTC. This gives the protein CASSYEGKETQYF.

The chain combines TRBV5-1 with TRBJ2-5; perhaps TRBD1 as D (6 bases). Looked up from germline, CDR1 is SGHRS and CDR2 is YFSETQ. This CDR3 has 14 amino acids. V was shortened by 4 bases and J by 12 bases, with 22 bases between the two germline ends. The CDR3 sequence is CASSPPGAGRQEYF. The CDR3 DNA sequence: TGCGCCAGCAGCCCTCCTGGGGCAGGCCGACAGGAGTACTTC. Based on the CDR3 plus reference TRBV5-1 and TRBJ2-5, the full variable domain is KAGVTQTPRYLIKTRGQQVTLSCSPISGHRSVSWYQQTPGQGLQFLFEYFSETQRNKGNFPGRFSGRQFSNSRSEMNVSTLELGDSALYLCASSPPGAGRQEYFGPGTRLLVL.